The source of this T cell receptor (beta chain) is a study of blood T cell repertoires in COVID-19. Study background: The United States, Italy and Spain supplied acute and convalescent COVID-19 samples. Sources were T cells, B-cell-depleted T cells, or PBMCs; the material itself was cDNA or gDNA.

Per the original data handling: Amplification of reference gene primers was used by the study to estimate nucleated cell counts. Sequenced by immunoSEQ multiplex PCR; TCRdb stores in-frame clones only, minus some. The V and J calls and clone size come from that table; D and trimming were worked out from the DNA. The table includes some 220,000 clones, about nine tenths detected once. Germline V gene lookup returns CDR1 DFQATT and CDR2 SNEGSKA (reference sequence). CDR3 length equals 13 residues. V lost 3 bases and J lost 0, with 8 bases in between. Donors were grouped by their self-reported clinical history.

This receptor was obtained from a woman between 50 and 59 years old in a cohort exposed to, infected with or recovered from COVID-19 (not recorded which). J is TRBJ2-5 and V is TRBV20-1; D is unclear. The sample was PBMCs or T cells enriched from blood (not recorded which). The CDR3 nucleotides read TGCAGTGCTAGTAATAGATACCAAGAGACCCAGTACTTC. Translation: CSASNRYQETQYF.